Shown below are 19 T cell receptor beta chains from a single sample sequenced in a study of cytomegalovirus exposure and HLA in healthy donors. Generated by immunoSEQ multiplex PCR, the TCRdb table keeps only in-frame clones and is missing some. There are fewer than 200,000 clones in the sample; more than 80% occur only once, and roughly 3% lies in the top ten. The specimen sequenced was PBMCs. The receptor set was obtained from a woman between 18 and 29 years old in good health and CMV-seropositive.

The V and J genes are TRBV6-1 and TRBJ1-4, with D possibly being TRBD1 (5 bases). V was trimmed by 1 base and J by 5 bases, leaving 8 bases between them. Germline V gene sequence: CDR1 MNHNS, CDR2 SASEGT. The CDR3 has 14 residues. This CDR3 is CASSEGTRNEKLFF. The CDR3 DNA is TGTGCCAGCAGTGAAGGGACAAGAAATGAAAAACTGTTTTTT.

This clone appeared once. The V call is TRBV4-1, the J call TRBJ2-7, with a possible D match to TRBD1 (6 bases). This CDR3 contains 13 residues. Germline V lookup: CDR1 MGHRA, CDR2 YSYEKL. Trimming pared 2 bases from V and 3 bases from J, leaving 8 bases between. CDR3 DNA: TGCGCCAGCAGCCAACCGACAGGCTACGAGCAGTACTTC. It encodes CASSQPTGYEQYF.

The chain combines TRBV6-5 with TRBJ2-7; 13 bases are shared with TRBD2. This CDR3 contains 14 residues. CDR1 is MNHEY, CDR2 SVGAGI, per germline. The V and J ends lost 6 bases and 6 bases, in that order; junction bases with no gene match: 5. The CDR3 DNA reads as TGTGCCAGCAGCCGGACTAGCGGGAGCAGCGAGCAGTACTTC. It translates to CASSRTSGSSEQYF.

This clone appeared a single time. Compared with germline, one end of the junction differs, possibly owing to a read error. This chain's CDR3 is CSVERRQATPDAFF. The CDR3 DNA is TGCAGCGTTGAAAGGAGACAGGCGACCCCTGATGCTTTCTTT. V usage is TRBV29-1 and J usage is TRBJ1-1; the D gene is possibly TRBD1 (6 bases). The CDR3 sequence is 14 residues long. CDR1 is SQVTM, CDR2 ANQGSEA, per germline.

Points on this clone: A read error may produce the germline difference seen at one junction end. This chain links TRBV6-1 with TRBJ2-7, with TRBD1 as a possible D gene (8 bases). The CDR3 consists of 14 residues. Germline V gives CDR1 MNHNS, CDR2 SASEGT. The CDR3 DNA follows: TGTGCCAGCAGTGAATCTCCAGGACAGGGAGGGGGAAACTTC. It specifies CASSESPGQGGGNF.

V usage is TRBV5-4 and J usage is TRBJ2-1; D is ambiguous. Germline values: CDR1 SGHNT, CDR2 YYREEE (reference sequence). This CDR3 contains 13 residues. Trimming removed 1 base at V and 1 base at J, with 3 bases between. The CDR3 spells CASSLHSYNEQFF. Here the CDR3 DNA reads TGTGCCAGCAGCTTGCATTCCTACAATGAGCAGTTCTTC.

The chain is built from TRBV6-5 and TRBJ1-5; D unresolved. Trimming shortened V by 6 bases and J by 2 bases, and 8 bases separated the two germline ends. Germline V gives CDR1 MNHEY, CDR2 SVGAGI. The CDR3 totals 13 residues. CDR3 in amino acids: CASSLQGNQPQHF. The CDR3 DNA follows: TGTGCCAGCAGCTTACAAGGCAATCAGCCCCAGCATTTT.

The chain recombines TRBV12-5 with TRBJ1-2, with TRBD1 matching over 9 bases. CDR3 size: 19 residues. V was clipped by 1 base and J by 3 bases; unmatched bases: 15. CDR1 is LGHNT and CDR2 is FRNRAP in the germline V gene. The CDR3 bases are TGTGCTAGTGGTTTGGACACCGGGACAGGGTCTTTTCTTGACTATGGCTACACCTTC. It codes for CASGLDTGTGSFLDYGYTF.

V is TRBV7-2 and J is TRBJ2-7; unclear D gene. Trimming took off 5 bases at V and 2 bases at J, with 19 bases between the two ends. The germline CDR1 and CDR2 sequences are SGHTA and FQGNSA. The CDR3 sequence is 16 residues long. DNA for the CDR3: TGTGCCAGCAGCCCGTCTAGTGGTACCATTACCTACGAGCAGTACTTC. Translated: CASSPSSGTITYEQYF.

This clone was observed a single time. The chain joins TRBV6-5 to TRBJ1-1, with TRBD1 matching over 7 bases. The CDR3 contains 13 residues. V lost 7 bases and J lost 4; bases outside the gene matches: 6. Germline lookup yields CDR1 MNHEY and CDR2 SVGAGI. For the CDR3, the DNA is TGTGCCAGCACGACAGGGCTCGGCACTGAAGCTTTCTTT. It is translated as CASTTGLGTEAFF.

V usage is TRBV5-1 and J usage is TRBJ1-4; D may be TRBD1 (6 bases). The CDR3 contains 15 residues. In germline, CDR1 is SGHRS, CDR2 YFSETQ. Trimming removed 2 bases from V and 3 bases from J, with 11 bases in between. The CDR3 nucleotides read TGCGCCAGCAGCTTACTCGGACAGCCTAATGAAAAACTGTTTTTT. It is translated as CASSLLGQPNEKLFF.

This rearrangement joins TRBV27 to TRBJ2-3, with a weak D call TRBD2 (6 bases). The germline gives CDR1 MNHEY, CDR2 SMNVEV (reference sequence). The CDR3 contains 15 residues. Trimming removed 6 bases at V and 1 base at J, with 14 bases between. CDR3 nucleotide sequence: TGTGCCAGCAGGTCGTCCGGGGGACGCACAGATACGCAGTATTTT. As protein: CASRSSGGRTDTQYF.

About this clone: Other DNA sequences from this sample encode an identical CDR3 as well. The chain links TRBV4-1 to TRBJ2-4; 15 positions match TRBD2. This CDR3 region has 18 residues. Looked up from germline, CDR1 is MGHRA and CDR2 is YSYEKL. V shed 4 bases, J shed 0 bases, and the junction held 4 bases outside the gene matches. Here the CDR3 reads CASSPGLAGGLAKNIQYF. The CDR3 bases are TGCGCCAGCAGCCCGGGACTAGCGGGAGGTCTAGCCAAAAACATTCAGTACTTC.

This clone was seen only a few times. In DNA, the CDR3 is TGTGCCAGCAGCTTGGACAGGGGCCACTACGAGCAGTACTTC. As protein: CASSLDRGHYEQYF. The rearrangement uses TRBV5-5 and TRBJ2-7; TRBD1 matches at 7 bases. The V gene's germline CDR1 is SGHKS and CDR2 YYEKEE (reference sequence). The trim removed 0 bases at V and 3 bases at J, leaving 3 bases unmatched. The CDR3 is made up of 14 amino acids.

This chain connects TRBV7-2 to TRBJ2-5; D is unclear. Trimming removed 1 base from V and 5 bases from J, with 8 bases in between. The CDR3 has 13 amino acids. Germline-derived CDR1 and CDR2 are SGHTA and FQGNSA. The CDR3 DNA sequence: TGTGCCAGCAGCTTAGGGCTCAAGGAGACCCAGTACTTC. Translating it yields CASSLGLKETQYF.

V and J are TRBV9 and TRBJ2-7; 7 nucleotides align to TRBD1. The germline gives CDR1 SGDLS, CDR2 YYNGEE. CDR3 size: 14 residues. V shed 4 bases, J shed 2 bases, and the junction held 6 bases outside the gene matches. The CDR3 loop reads CASSRGTATYEQYF. CDR3 DNA: TGTGCCAGCAGCCGAGGGACAGCAACCTACGAGCAGTACTTC. The variable domain in full, completed from reference TRBV9 and TRBJ2-7, reads DSGVTQTPKHLITATGQRVTLRCSPRSGDLSVYWYQQSLDQGLQFLIQYYNGEERAKGNILERFSAQQFPDLHSELNLSSLELGDSALYFCASSRGTATYEQYFGPGTRLTVT.

This sequence joins TRBV9 and TRBJ2-2; 10 bases are a match to TRBD2. CDR3 length: 17 residues. Germline trimming cut 2 bases from V and 2 bases from J; bases unmatched to any gene: 6. The germline gives CDR1 SGDLS, CDR2 YYNGEE. CDR3 bases: TGTGCCAGCAGCGTGGGTCTAGCGGGGGCCAACACCGGGGAGCTGTTTTTT. This encodes CASSVGLAGANTGELFF.

This clone was detected only once. The chain joins TRBV5-1 to TRBJ2-3; D call uncertain. The germline V and J ends were trimmed by 1 base and 0 bases, with 3 bases remaining between them. CDR3 length equals 13 residues. The germline V gene encodes CDR1 SGHRS and CDR2 YFSETQ. For the CDR3, the DNA is TGCGCCAGCAGCTTGCCGAGCACAGATACGCAGTATTTT. Translated: CASSLPSTDTQYF.

The J gene is TRBJ2-3, the V gene TRBV4-1, with D possibly matching TRBD1 (6 bases). The germline gives CDR1 MGHRA, CDR2 YSYEKL. This CDR3 is 12 amino acids long. V was pared by 2 bases and J by 8 bases, with 8 bases between. The CDR3 here is CASSQLGGTQYF. The CDR3, as DNA: TGCGCCAGCAGCCAACTAGGGGGTACGCAGTATTTT.